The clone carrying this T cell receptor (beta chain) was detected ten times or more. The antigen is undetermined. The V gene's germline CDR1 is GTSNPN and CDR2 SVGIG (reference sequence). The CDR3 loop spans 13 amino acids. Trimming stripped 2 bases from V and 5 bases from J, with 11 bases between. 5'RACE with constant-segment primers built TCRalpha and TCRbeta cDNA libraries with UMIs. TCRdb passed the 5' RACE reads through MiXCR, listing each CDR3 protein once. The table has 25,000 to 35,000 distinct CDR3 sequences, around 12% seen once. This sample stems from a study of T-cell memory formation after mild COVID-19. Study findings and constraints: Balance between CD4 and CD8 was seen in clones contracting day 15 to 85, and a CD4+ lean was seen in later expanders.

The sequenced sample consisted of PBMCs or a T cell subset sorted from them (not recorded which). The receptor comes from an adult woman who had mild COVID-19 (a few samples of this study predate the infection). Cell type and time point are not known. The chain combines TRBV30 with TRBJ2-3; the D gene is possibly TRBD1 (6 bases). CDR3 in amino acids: CAWSPGAGDTQYF. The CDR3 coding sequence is TGTGCCTGGAGTCCAGGGGCGGGAGATACGCAGTATTTT.